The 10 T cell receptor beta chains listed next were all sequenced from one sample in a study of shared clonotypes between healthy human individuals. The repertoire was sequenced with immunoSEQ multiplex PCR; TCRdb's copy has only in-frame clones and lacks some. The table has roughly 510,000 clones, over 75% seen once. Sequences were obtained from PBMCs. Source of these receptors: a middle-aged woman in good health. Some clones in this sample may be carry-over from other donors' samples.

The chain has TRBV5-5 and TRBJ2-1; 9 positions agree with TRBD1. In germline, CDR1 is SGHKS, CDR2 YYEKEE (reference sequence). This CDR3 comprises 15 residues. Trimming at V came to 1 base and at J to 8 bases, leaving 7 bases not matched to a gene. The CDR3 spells CASSLYRGRTDEQFF. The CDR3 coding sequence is TGTGCCAGCAGCTTGTACAGGGGGCGCACGGATGAGCAGTTCTTC. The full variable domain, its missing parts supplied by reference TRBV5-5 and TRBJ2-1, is DAGVTQSPTHLIKTRGQQVTLRCSPISGHKSVSWYQQVLGQGPQFIFQYYEKEERGRGNFPDRFSARQFPNYSSELNVNALLLGDSALYLCASSLYRGRTDEQFFGPGTRLTVL.

CDR3 sequence (DNA): TGTGCCAGCAGCCCGAGCGGGAGGGCTGTGGGTGAGCAGTACTTC. Its translation is CASSPSGRAVGEQYF. This chain uses TRBV11-2 with TRBJ2-7, with 10 bases lining up with TRBD2. V dropped 5 bases and J dropped 7; count of bases not matched to a gene: 11. This CDR3 comprises 15 residues. The germline V gene encodes CDR1 SGHAT and CDR2 FQNNGV.

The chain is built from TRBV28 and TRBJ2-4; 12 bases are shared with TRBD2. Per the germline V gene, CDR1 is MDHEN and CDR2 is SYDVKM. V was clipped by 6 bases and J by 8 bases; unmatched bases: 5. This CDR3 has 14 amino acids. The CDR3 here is CASSPTSGSHIQYF. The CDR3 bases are TGTGCCAGCAGCCCGACTAGCGGGAGCCACATTCAGTACTTC.

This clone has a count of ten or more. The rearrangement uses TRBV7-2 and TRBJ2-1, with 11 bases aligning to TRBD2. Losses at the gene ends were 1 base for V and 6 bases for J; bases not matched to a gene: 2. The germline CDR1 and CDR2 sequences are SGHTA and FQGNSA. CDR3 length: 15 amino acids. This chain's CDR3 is CASSLEGLAANEQFF. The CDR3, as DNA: TGTGCCAGCAGCTTAGAGGGACTAGCGGCCAATGAGCAGTTCTTC.

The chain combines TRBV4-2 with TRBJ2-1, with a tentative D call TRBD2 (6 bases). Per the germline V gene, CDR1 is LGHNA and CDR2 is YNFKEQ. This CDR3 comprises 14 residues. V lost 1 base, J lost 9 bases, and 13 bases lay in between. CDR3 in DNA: TGTGCCAGCAGCCAAGTCGGGAGTAAGGGTGAGCAGTTCTTC. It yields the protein CASSQVGSKGEQFF.

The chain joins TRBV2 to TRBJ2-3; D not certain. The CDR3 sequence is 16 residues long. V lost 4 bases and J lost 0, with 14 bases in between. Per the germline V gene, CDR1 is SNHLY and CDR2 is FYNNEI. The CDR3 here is CASSGFLGVSTDTQYF. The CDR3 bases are TGTGCCAGCAGTGGTTTTCTAGGAGTAAGCACAGATACGCAGTATTTT.

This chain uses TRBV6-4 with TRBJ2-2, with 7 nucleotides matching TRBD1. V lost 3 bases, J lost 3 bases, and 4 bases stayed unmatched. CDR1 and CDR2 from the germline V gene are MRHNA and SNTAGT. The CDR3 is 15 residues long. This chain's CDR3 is CASSETGSDTGELFF. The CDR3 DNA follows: TGTGCCAGCAGTGAGACAGGGTCGGACACCGGGGAGCTGTTTTTT.

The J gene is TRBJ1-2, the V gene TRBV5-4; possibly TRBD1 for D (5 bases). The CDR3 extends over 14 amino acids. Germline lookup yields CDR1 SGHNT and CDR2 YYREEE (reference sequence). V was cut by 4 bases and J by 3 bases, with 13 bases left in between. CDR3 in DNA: TGTGCCAGCAGCGACTCCGGGACGGACTATGGCTACACCTTC. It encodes CASSDSGTDYGYTF. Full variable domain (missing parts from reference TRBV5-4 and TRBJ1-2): ETGVTQSPTHLIKTRGQQVTLRCSSQSGHNTVSWYQQALGQGPQFIFQYYREEENGRGNFPPRFSGLQFPNYSSELNVNALELDDSALYLCASSDSGTDYGYTFGSGTRLTVV.

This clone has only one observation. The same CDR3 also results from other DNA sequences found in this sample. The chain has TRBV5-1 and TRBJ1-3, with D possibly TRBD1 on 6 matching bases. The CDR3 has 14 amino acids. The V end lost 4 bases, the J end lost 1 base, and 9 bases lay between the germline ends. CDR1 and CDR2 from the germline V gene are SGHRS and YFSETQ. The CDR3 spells CASSPQGSGNTIYF. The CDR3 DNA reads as TGCGCCAGCAGCCCCCAGGGGTCTGGAAACACCATATATTTT.

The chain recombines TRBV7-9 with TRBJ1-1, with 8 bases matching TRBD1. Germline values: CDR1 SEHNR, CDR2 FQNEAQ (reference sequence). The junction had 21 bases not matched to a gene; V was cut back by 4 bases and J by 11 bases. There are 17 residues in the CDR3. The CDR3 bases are TGTGCCAGCAGCTCAAGTGGCAGGGGGCTGGGGTCCGTTCTGGCTTTCTTT. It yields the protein CASSSSGRGLGSVLAFF.